This is a list of T cell receptor beta chains from one sample in a study of cytomegalovirus exposure and HLA in healthy donors. Measured with immunoSEQ multiplex PCR; TCRdb has only the in-frame clones, and not every one. This sample has under 200,000 clones; less than 90% occur once, and the top ten carry roughly 0.38%. The sample consisted of PBMCs. The receptors here all came from a boy aged 2 to 10 in good health and CMV-seronegative. Each CDR3 is given with its conserved first and last residue. The D gene is left open where the match is weak. Size is omitted from some rows. Given values are once, few, many or a class for expanded clones.

>.|TRBV7-2|TRBJ2-2|.
TGTGCCAGCAGCCTACGCGCAGGGTACACCGGGGAGCTGTTTTTT
CASSLRAGYTGELFF
>TRBD2|TRBV27|TRBJ2-4|.
TGTGCCAGCCGATTAATAGCGGGAGGGCCCCAAAACATTCAGTACTTC
CASRLIAGGPQNIQYF
>.|TRBV6-5|TRBJ2-7|.
TGCGCCAGCAGTTACTCGAGTGCAGGCGAGCAGTACTTC
CASSYSSAGEQYF
>.|TRBV5-3|TRBJ1-2|few
TGTGCCAGAAGCTTGAAACAGGAGCACTATGGCTACACCTTC
CARSLKQEHYGYTF
>TRBD1|TRBV28|TRBJ2-7|once
TGTGCCAGCAGGGGGACAGGGGGGACCTACGAGCAGTACTTC
CASRGTGGTYEQYF
>TRBD1|TRBV19|TRBJ2-7|.
TGTGCCAGTAGTATTTTCTATCGGGACAGGGTCTACGAGCAGTACTTC
CASSIFYRDRVYEQYF
>.|TRBV4-1|TRBJ2-3|.
TGCGCCAGCAGCCAAGATCGATTCTCGACAGCCAGAGATACGCAGTATTTT
CASSQDRFSTARDTQYF
>TRBD2|TRBV6-5|TRBJ2-3|.
TGTGCCAGCAGCAGGCTAGCGGCAGATACGCAGTATTTT
CASSRLAADTQYF
>.|TRBV27|TRBJ2-6|.
TGTGCCAGTCGCTCTGGGGCCAACGTCCTGACTTTC
CASRSGANVLTF
>TRBD2|TRBV5-1|TRBJ2-7|.
TGCGCCAGCAGCCCGGGGACTAGCGGGACCGAGCAGTACTTC
CASSPGTSGTEQYF
>TRBD1|TRBV30|TRBJ1-3|.
TGTGCCTGGAAGGGTTGGACAGGGCACCTGGGCGAAAACACCATATATTTT
CAWKGWTGHLGENTIYF
>.|TRBV19|TRBJ1-5|.
TGTGCCAGTAGTATAGTGGGGAGCGCCAATCAGCCCCAGCATTTT
CASSIVGSANQPQHF
>.|TRBV5-4|TRBJ1-2|.
TGTGCCAGCAGCTTATTATCTGGCTACACCTTC
CASSLLSGYTF
>TRBD2|TRBV6-6|TRBJ2-3|.
TGTGCCACCCTTAGACTAGCGGGAGTGAGCACAGATACGCAGTATTTT
CATLRLAGVSTDTQYF
>TRBD2|TRBV2|TRBJ2-1|.
TGTGCCAGCAGTTCCCCAACTAGCGGGATAAATTCCTACAATGAGCAGTTCTTC
CASSSPTSGINSYNEQFF
>TRBD2|TRBV4-2|TRBJ2-1|.
TGTGCCAGCAGCCAGCCAACTAGCGGGGACAATGAGCAGTTCTTC
CASSQPTSGDNEQFF
>TRBD1|TRBV30|TRBJ1-2|.
TGTGCCTGGAGAACAGGGGTCTATGGCTACACCTTC
CAWRTGVYGYTF
>TRBD2|TRBV7-8|TRBJ2-1|.
TGTGCCAGCAGCTTAGATGGGGAGGGACTAGAGAATGAGCAGTTCTTC
CASSLDGEGLENEQFF
>.|TRBV4-2|TRBJ2-3|few
TGTGCCAGCAGCCAAATACAGAGAGATACGCAGTATTTT
CASSQIQRDTQYF
>.|TRBV28|TRBJ2-1|once
TGTGCCAGCAGTTCGACAGGTGATGAGCAGTTCTTC
CASSSTGDEQFF
>TRBD1|TRBV6-6|TRBJ1-2|.
TGTGCCAGCAGCCCAGACAGGGGTAACTATGGCTACACCTTC
CASSPDRGNYGYTF
>TRBD2|TRBV7-7|TRBJ2-3|.
TGTGCCAGCAGCTTAACTAGCGGGAGCGCCTCTAGCACAGATACGCAGTATTTT
CASSLTSGSASSTDTQYF
>.|TRBV28|TRBJ2-5|.
TGTGCCAGCAGTTTGCTACAAGAGACCCAGTACTTC
CASSLLQETQYF
>.|TRBV5-1|TRBJ2-3|.
TGCGCCAGCAGCTTAGCACTGGTGGCAGATACGCAGTATTTT
CASSLALVADTQYF
>TRBD1|TRBV4-1|TRBJ2-5|once
TGCGCCAGCAGCCAGTCCGGGACAGTGCAAGAGACCCAGTACTTC
CASSQSGTVQETQYF
>TRBD2|TRBV7-9|TRBJ2-5|.
TGTGCCAGCAGCTTGGGGACTAGCTGGGAGACCCAGTACTTC
CASSLGTSWETQYF
>.|TRBV7-2|TRBJ2-7|.
TGTGCCAGCAGCTTAGATCTCCAGGGGTTCGGCGAGCAGTACTTC
CASSLDLQGFGEQYF
>TRBD1|TRBV25-1|TRBJ2-7|.
TGTGCCAGCAGACAGGGGACCTACGAGCAGTACTTC
CASRQGTYEQYF
>TRBD2|TRBV7-9|TRBJ2-7|.
TGTGCCAGCAGCCCGCGGACTAGCGGGAGGCTGGGGGAGCAGTACTTC
CASSPRTSGRLGEQYF
>.|TRBV27|TRBJ1-5|.
TGTGCCAGCAGTTTAAACGGACAGCCTCATCAGCCCCAGCATTTT
CASSLNGQPHQPQHF
>TRBD1|TRBV10-3|TRBJ2-5|.
TGTGCCATCAGTGGGTCCGGGACAGGGGGAGGAGAGACCCAGTACTTC
CAISGSGTGGGETQYF
>.|TRBV2|TRBJ2-7|few
TGTGCCAGCAGTGAAATAGGCAGGCCCTACGAGCAGTACTTC
CASSEIGRPYEQYF
>TRBD2|TRBV4-2|TRBJ2-5|.
TGTGCCAGCAGCCAAGATGGGGCTAGCGGGGGCCAAGAGACCCAGTACTTC
CASSQDGASGGQETQYF
>TRBD1|TRBV7-2|TRBJ1-2|once
TGTGCCAGCAGCCCGGACAGGGGAGGATATGGCTACACCTTC
CASSPDRGGYGYTF
>TRBD1|TRBV7-9|TRBJ2-1|.
TGTGCCAGCAGCTGGCAGGGGGCGGTAAATGAGCAGTTCTTC
CASSWQGAVNEQFF
>TRBD2|TRBV5-8|TRBJ2-3|.
TGTGCCAGCAGCTTCACGAGACTAGCGTTTACAGATACGCAGTATTTT
CASSFTRLAFTDTQYF
>.|TRBV19|TRBJ2-5|few
TGTGCCAGTACAGAAGGGGGGGCGAGGCACGAGACCCAGTACTTC
CASTEGGARHETQYF
>TRBD1|TRBV29-1|TRBJ1-1|.
TGCAGCGGCCTGACAGGGGGCAACACTGAAGCTTTCTTT
CSGLTGGNTEAFF
>TRBD1|TRBV27|TRBJ1-1|.
TGTGCCAGCAGTCCGACAGGGTTGAACACTGAAGCTTTCTTT
CASSPTGLNTEAFF
>.|TRBV6-1|TRBJ1-4|few
TGTGCCAGCAGCGCCAACGGTGAGGATGAAAAACTGTTTTTT
CASSANGEDEKLFF
>.|TRBV7-6|TRBJ2-1|few
TGTGCCAGCAGCTTCGGCGGGTTGGTCTCCTACAATGAGCAGTTCTTC
CASSFGGLVSYNEQFF
>.|TRBV5-6|TRBJ2-7|.
TGTGCCAGCAGCTCCCGGGGACATGGGTACGAGCAGTACTTC
CASSSRGHGYEQYF
>TRBD1|TRBV7-6|TRBJ1-2|.
TGTGCCAGCAGCTTAGCTCCGGATCAGGGGGCATATGGCTACACCTTC
CASSLAPDQGAYGYTF
>.|TRBV9|TRBJ1-4|.
TGTGCCAGCAGCGGTGGGGGCTCAACTAATGAAAAACTGTTTTTT
CASSGGGSTNEKLFF
>.|TRBV7-2|TRBJ2-1|.
TGTGCCAGCAGCGGCGGTTTGTTGAATGAGCAGTTCTTC
CASSGGLLNEQFF
>TRBD2|TRBV2|TRBJ2-7|once
TGTGCCAGCACCGGACTAGCGGGAAATCCCTACGAGCAGTACTTC
CASTGLAGNPYEQYF
>.|TRBV6-5|TRBJ1-2|once
TGTGCCAGCAGTTACAGGGGGTCTAACTATGGCTACACCTTC
CASSYRGSNYGYTF
>TRBD2|TRBV30|TRBJ2-7|.
TGTGCCTGGAGAAATCTAGCGGGAGGGGACGAGCAGTACTTC
CAWRNLAGGDEQYF
>.|TRBV4-1|TRBJ1-3|few
TGCGCCAGCAGCCAAGTCGTCGGGTCTGGAAACACCATATATTTT
CASSQVVGSGNTIYF
>TRBD2|TRBV6-5|TRBJ2-1|.
TGTGCCAGCACCCGCGGGAGGCGGGATGAGCAGTTCTTC
CASTRGRRDEQFF
>TRBD1|TRBV6-6|TRBJ2-3|once
TGTGCCAGCAGTCTCAGGGACAGCGCAGATACGCAGTATTTT
CASSLRDSADTQYF
>.|TRBV7-6|TRBJ2-4|.
TGTGCCAGCAGCTTAGGACCCGGGTTGACGGATAGCAAAAACATTCAGTACTTC
CASSLGPGLTDSKNIQYF
>TRBD2|TRBV18|TRBJ2-1|once
TGTGCCAGCTCACCAAAGGCTAGCGGATACAATGAGCAGTTCTTC
CASSPKASGYNEQFF